This TCR beta chain is drawn from a study of T cell responses to AZD1222 COVID-19 vaccine (dated by TCRdb to 2020 to 2023). Regarding the research as a whole: AZD1222 recipients whose second dose came at about 4 weeks and those whose second dose came at about 12 weeks were combined into one group, since spike-specific TCR depth and breadth did not differ between the two schedules. A total of 230 to 250 trial participants underwent TCR sequencing, of whom 200 to 220 received two doses of AZD1222 and about 26 received two doses of the MenACWY control vaccine. Trial participants were enrolled into age subgroups of 18-55, 56-69 and 70-plus years, which contained around 150, 29 and 61 TCR-sequenced participants, respectively. The paper as a whole reports these results and caveats: Nearly half of unique spike-specific TCRs reportedly recognized epitopes outside regions mutated in the B.1.351 and B.1.1.7 variants. Because no samples from the day 14 peak response were available, repertoires could be characterized only after the peak T cell response. The vaccine-associated CD4 TCRs covered the entire spike protein, and the dominant responses fell in regions 160-218 and 743-854. Only a handful of AZD1222 recipients were SARS-CoV-2 seropositive at baseline, limiting conclusions about previously exposed vaccinees. A significant rise in spike-specific TCR breadth and depth was observed after two AZD1222 doses relative to day 0 and relative to MenACWY recipients. In the small 56-69-year group, the increase in depth fell short of significance, most likely because of low power. Most participants were white British and females outnumbered males, and the authors suggested that clonal diversity may have been underestimated.

The CDR3 regions of human TCRbeta chains were subjected to immunosequencing. The authors processed their data as follows. TCRs in the repertoires were compared against a reference library of SARS-CoV-2-specific TCRs that had been generated with the MIRA antigen-specificity platform. Breadth was defined as the fraction of unique TCRs that were SARS-CoV-2-associated, and depth was defined as the fraction of total T cells that were SARS-CoV-2-associated. Using the MIRA data, each spike-specific TCR was assigned both to the spike region to which the TCR was reactive and to a CD4 or CD8 class. Log10-transformed breadth and depth values were compared by one-way ANOVA with Sidak's multiple comparisons tests. TCRdb holds this immuneACCESS table with in-frame rearrangements only. Some clones are missing; in checked studies, unresolved V genes explain under half, and the rest has no known cause. The DNA gave D and trimming, while V, J and clone size come from that table. In this sample the table shows about 160,000 clones, roughly 90% of which occur a single time. The top ten constitute roughly 5.5% of the sample.

For this clone: This receptor's antigen is unknown. Per-base qualities were not stored, and no clone one base away is much larger.

Germline trimming: 5 bases from V, 8 bases from J; junction bases outside gene matches: 13. CDR1 and CDR2 are drawn from the germline V gene (reference sequence): PRHDT, FYEKMQ. From the cysteine up to the phenylalanine, the CDR3 has a length of 16 residues. This entry keeps only the CDR3 DNA: 48 bases, framed from base 1. In the paper's terms, the time point label means: baseline before first vaccination. Vaccinee samples came from UK trials COV001 and COV002, including a single-blind randomized controlled phase 2/3 trial of AZD1222 (ChAdOx1 nCoV-19) in healthy adults. Trial participant PBMC samples were collected at day 0 and day 28 after the second dose for TCRbeta chain sequencing.

This sequence was found in an adult in good health. Sequencing was performed on peripheral blood, taken on day 0 of AZD1222 vaccination. The chain is made from TRBV13 and TRBJ1-4; 8 nucleotides in the junction match TRBD1. The DNA sequence is given as TGTGCCAGCAGCCGCTCCGGACAGGGAGCTTGGGAAAAACTGTTTTTT. Translated, it gives CASSRSGQGAWEKLFF.